The 31 T cell receptor beta chains presented below share a single source sample, sequenced in a study of control samples from healthy donors and cancer patients. The method was immunoSEQ multiplex PCR; TCRdb's version includes in-frame clones alone and lacks a portion of them. The sample has 150,000 to 200,000 clones; approximately 90% are singletons. The sequenced sample consisted of blood. The source is a man younger than 40 in good health.

The chain uses TRBV5-1 and TRBJ1-1, with 8 nucleotides matching TRBD1. Germline V gives CDR1 SGHRS, CDR2 YFSETQ. V lost 3 bases to trimming and J lost 11 bases; unmatched junction nucleotides: 3. This CDR3 is built from 11 residues. For the CDR3, the DNA is TGCGCCAGCAGCTCAGGACAGGGTGCTTTCTTT. Translated: CASSSGQGAFF.

The chain combines TRBV5-6 with TRBJ1-2; unclear D gene. V lost 4 bases and J 2 bases, leaving 18 bases between the germline ends. CDR1 is SGHDT, CDR2 YYEEEE, per germline. The CDR3 covers 16 residues. The CDR3 sequence: CASSPFGQASNYGYTF. The CDR3 nucleotides are TGTGCCAGCAGCCCGTTCGGGCAGGCGTCAAACTATGGCTACACCTTC.

The chain recombines TRBV14 with TRBJ1-4, with no clear D. Germline lookup yields CDR1 SGHDN and CDR2 FVKESK. V was pared by 1 base and J by 5 bases, with 14 bases between. This CDR3 comprises 16 residues. CDR3 residues: CASSQGVRDGNEKLFF. The CDR3 DNA is TGTGCCAGCAGCCAAGGTGTAAGGGATGGCAATGAAAAACTGTTTTTT.

The V gene is TRBV27, the J gene TRBJ1-5; D may be TRBD1 (5 bases). The CDR3 totals 17 residues. V dropped 0 bases and J dropped 0 bases, with 12 bases sitting between them. In germline, CDR1 is MNHEY, CDR2 SMNVEV (reference sequence). The CDR3 here is CASSLSSGGYSNQPQHF. The CDR3 coding sequence is TGTGCCAGCAGTTTATCATCGGGGGGATATAGCAATCAGCCCCAGCATTTT.

The rearrangement uses TRBV30 and TRBJ2-7; 14 positions agree with TRBD2. Germline CDR1 reads GTSNPN; CDR2 reads SVGIG (reference sequence). Trimming removed 2 bases from V and 4 bases from J; junction bases left unmatched: 10. The CDR3 covers 17 residues. CDR3 protein: CAWSQPRLAGGLYEQYF. The CDR3 bases are TGTGCCTGGAGTCAACCACGACTAGCGGGAGGGTTATACGAGCAGTACTTC.

The chain employs TRBV3-1 (or the pseudogene TRBV3-2) and TRBJ1-4, with a weak D call TRBD1 (5 bases). Trimming cost V 4 bases and J 8 bases, with 20 bases left between them. Germline V gene lookup returns CDR1 LGHDT and CDR2 YNNKEL (reference sequence). The CDR3 loop spans 16 amino acids. The DNA for the CDR3 is TGTGCCAGCAGCCCGTCTCCGGGGGTCTCGGCAGAAAAACTGTTTTTT. Its translation is CASSPSPGVSAEKLFF.

The chain has TRBV7-3 and TRBJ1-1, with a tentative D call TRBD1 (6 bases). The CDR3 covers 14 residues. CDR1 is SGHTA and CDR2 is FQGTGA in the germline V gene. V lost 5 bases, J lost 1 base, and 11 bases lay in between. The CDR3 DNA sequence: TGTGCCAGCAGCACCGAGACAGGGAACACTGAAGCTTTCTTT. Its translation is CASSTETGNTEAFF.

The chain joins TRBV9 to TRBJ2-1; no firm D call. Germline-derived CDR1 and CDR2 are SGDLS and YYNGEE. The V end lost 6 bases, the J end lost 6 bases, and 16 bases lay between the germline ends. This CDR3 is built from 14 residues. The chain's CDR3 is CASNLPARTNEQFF. DNA for the CDR3: TGTGCCAGCAACCTTCCTGCCAGGACCAATGAGCAGTTCTTC.

This clone came up once. Other DNA variants within this sample encode the same CDR3. V usage is TRBV15 and J usage is TRBJ1-3; no definite D call. Germline V CDR1 and CDR2: LNHNV, YYDKDF (reference sequence). V shed 0 bases and J shed 1 base, with 7 bases lying between them. The CDR3 consists of 15 residues. CDR3 amino acids: CATSRDPGSGNTIYF. In DNA, the CDR3 is TGTGCCACCAGCAGAGATCCAGGATCTGGAAACACCATATATTTT.

The rearrangement links TRBV19 to TRBJ2-3; D gene uncertain. Trimming pared 8 bases from V and 0 bases from J, leaving 15 bases between. This CDR3 has 15 amino acids. From germline, CDR1 is LNHDA and CDR2 SQIVND (reference sequence). CDR3 region: CASSQASSSTDTQYF. The CDR3 DNA follows: TGTGCCAGTTCGCAGGCTTCCTCTAGCACAGATACGCAGTATTTT.

V is TRBV7-9 and J is TRBJ2-3; 8 nucleotides line up with TRBD1. The CDR3 length is 14 residues. V lost 2 bases to trimming and J lost 6 bases; unmatched junction nucleotides: 4. Germline lookup yields CDR1 SEHNR and CDR2 FQNEAQ (reference sequence). CDR3 residues: CASSLRQGIDTQYF. The CDR3 DNA reads as TGTGCCAGCAGCTTACGACAGGGGATTGATACGCAGTATTTT.

The chain recombines TRBV7-2 with TRBJ1-5, with D hard to call. Germline loops: CDR1 SGHTA, CDR2 FQGNSA. Trimming removed 2 bases from V and 0 bases from J, with 11 bases in between. The CDR3 has 16 residues. The CDR3 reads CASSLSTRNSNQPQHF. The DNA of the CDR3 is TGTGCCAGCAGCTTATCTACCCGCAATAGCAATCAGCCCCAGCATTTT.

The chain employs TRBV28 and TRBJ2-7; maybe TRBD2 (6 bases). Germline V gene sequence: CDR1 MDHEN, CDR2 SYDVKM. CDR3 length: 15 amino acids. Between the trimmed V and J ends, which lost 2 bases and 3 bases, there was a span of 14 bases. The CDR3 loop reads CASSLGGASGYEQYF. The CDR3 DNA reads as TGTGCCAGCAGTTTAGGAGGGGCAAGCGGCTACGAGCAGTACTTC.

This clone came up many times. The CDR3 DNA reads as TGCGCCAGCAGCTTGACTAGCGGGAGCATTTCGGGTGGGGAGCTGTTTTTT. Translation: CASSLTSGSISGGELFF. This sequence joins TRBV5-1 and TRBJ2-2, with 11 positions matching TRBD2. The junction had 10 bases not matched to a gene; V was cut back by 1 base and J by 8 bases. This CDR3 has 17 amino acids. Germline lookup yields CDR1 SGHRS and CDR2 YFSETQ.

This clone was counted only a few times. This sequence joins TRBV3-1 (or the pseudogene TRBV3-2) and TRBJ2-3; D unresolved. Trimming shortened V by 1 base and J by 7 bases, and 3 bases separated the two germline ends. This CDR3 is 11 amino acids long. CDR1 and CDR2 (germline): LGHDT, YNNKEL (reference sequence). The CDR3, as DNA: TGTGCCAGCAGCCAAGCTAATACGCAGTATTTT. Its protein product is CASSQANTQYF.

V and J are TRBV18 and TRBJ2-7; tentative D call: TRBD1 (5 bases). V lost 3 bases to trimming and J lost 6 bases, with 12 bases between them. Germline CDR1 KGHSH, CDR2 LQKENI. There are 13 residues in the CDR3. CDR3 protein: CASSPGVDSEQYF. CDR3 in DNA: TGTGCCAGCTCACCTGGAGTAGACAGCGAGCAGTACTTC.

This chain connects TRBV5-6 to TRBJ2-1; weak D call: TRBD2 (6 bases). The CDR3 covers 15 residues. The germline gives CDR1 SGHDT, CDR2 YYEEEE. Trimming shortened V by 3 bases and J by 4 bases, and 14 bases separated the two germline ends. The CDR3 loop is CASSWQAGPYNEQFF. CDR3 DNA: TGTGCCAGCAGCTGGCAGGCGGGGCCATACAATGAGCAGTTCTTC.

The V call is TRBV18, the J call TRBJ1-2; perhaps TRBD1 as D (6 bases). The V gene lost 3 bases and the J gene lost 1 base, with 18 bases spanning the gap. CDR3 length: 17 residues. Germline CDR1 reads KGHSH; CDR2 reads LQKENI. CDR3 residues: CASSPGVGADLNYGYTF. Written as DNA, the CDR3 is TGTGCCAGCTCACCTGGAGTGGGGGCCGACCTTAACTATGGCTACACCTTC.

V and J are TRBV4-1 and TRBJ1-5, with D unresolved. The V end was cut by 0 bases, the J end by 0 bases, with 12 bases between. Per the germline V gene, CDR1 is MGHRA and CDR2 is YSYEKL. The CDR3 is made up of 17 amino acids. The CDR3 loop is CASSQDPPAYSNQPQHF. As DNA, the CDR3 is TGCGCCAGCAGCCAAGATCCCCCAGCTTATAGCAATCAGCCCCAGCATTTT.

This chain uses TRBV12-3 or TRBV12-4 with TRBJ1-4; TRBD1 aligns across 8 bases. This CDR3 has 13 amino acids. Trimming cost V 3 bases and J 7 bases; bases outside gene matches: 1. The CDR3 sequence: CASSLTGVEKLFF. In nucleotides, the CDR3 is TGTGCCAGCAGTTTGACAGGGGTTGAAAAACTGTTTTTT.

The chain carries TRBV7-3 and TRBJ1-1, with D possibly TRBD1 on 6 matching bases. CDR3 length: 15 residues. Germline V lookup: CDR1 SGHTA, CDR2 FQGTGA. V dropped 5 bases and J dropped 11 bases, with 24 bases sitting between them. CDR3 sequence (DNA): TGTGCCAGCAGCCCTGGACAGTCCCATCCACGTGGGGCTTTCTTT. Protein sequence: CASSPGQSHPRGAFF.

This clone was detected once. The chain employs TRBV4-3 and TRBJ1-2; TRBD1 matches at 7 bases. The V gene's germline CDR1 is LGHNA and CDR2 YSLEER. CDR3 size: 14 residues. V was clipped by 4 bases and J by 3 bases; unmatched bases: 5. In nucleotides, the CDR3 is TGCGCCAGCAGCCGGCGACAGGGTGACTATGGCTACACCTTC. Residues: CASSRRQGDYGYTF.

V gene TRBV29-1 combines with J gene TRBJ1-2; D is unresolved. The CDR3 has 12 amino acids. The germline gives CDR1 SQVTM, CDR2 ANQGSEA. Trimming took off 4 bases at V and 4 bases at J, with 10 bases between the two ends. CDR3 sequence reads: CSVAGGIYGYTF. Written as DNA, the CDR3 is TGCAGCGTTGCGGGTGGTATCTATGGCTACACCTTC.

The V and J genes are TRBV12-3 or TRBV12-4 and TRBJ2-1; the D is unclear. The CDR3 covers 12 residues. Trimming cost V 1 base and J 14 bases, with 12 bases left between them. CDR3 residues: CASSLEGGNEFF. CDR3 DNA sequence: TGTGCCAGCAGTTTAGAAGGCGGTAATGAGTTCTTC.

The chain combines TRBV5-1 with TRBJ1-1, with 7 bases identical to TRBD1. The CDR3 extends over 15 amino acids. From germline, CDR1 is SGHRS and CDR2 YFSETQ. V lost 0 bases, J lost 3 bases, and 5 bases stayed unmatched. CDR3 sequence (DNA): TGCGCCAGCAGCTTGGCCGTGGGACAGCACACTGAAGCTTTCTTT. Residues: CASSLAVGQHTEAFF.

A single count supports this clone. This sequence joins TRBV28 and TRBJ1-1; TRBD1 might be the D (5 bases). The CDR3 runs 16 residues. CDR1 MDHEN and CDR2 SYDVKM come from the germline V gene. V lost 5 bases and J lost 1, with 17 bases in between. In DNA, the CDR3 is TGTGCCAGCAGTCCGAATCAAGGGGCCCAGAACACTGAAGCTTTCTTT. This sequence encodes CASSPNQGAQNTEAFF.

This chain joins TRBV9 and TRBJ1-3, with 8 bases aligning to TRBD1. From germline, CDR1 is SGDLS and CDR2 YYNGEE. V dropped 2 bases and J dropped 0; count of bases not matched to a gene: 4. The CDR3 spans 16 residues. The CDR3 sequence is CASSVLQGGSGNTIYF. As DNA, the CDR3 is TGTGCCAGCAGCGTCCTACAGGGGGGCTCTGGAAACACCATATATTTT. Together with reference TRBV9 and TRBJ1-3, the CDR3 gives the full variable domain: DSGVTQTPKHLITATGQRVTLRCSPRSGDLSVYWYQQSLDQGLQFLIQYYNGEERAKGNILERFSAQQFPDLHSELNLSSLELGDSALYFCASSVLQGGSGNTIYFGEGSWLTVV.

The chain links TRBV14 to TRBJ1-3; D gene ambiguous. Per germline, CDR1 SGHDN and CDR2 FVKESK. CDR3 length: 15 amino acids. Trimming took off 0 bases at V and 3 bases at J, with 9 bases between the two ends. CDR3 bases: TGTGCCAGCAGCCAAGATCGGCGGTTTGGAAACACCATATATTTT. Translated, it gives CASSQDRRFGNTIYF.

This clone was seen at least ten times. The chain links TRBV18 to TRBJ1-1, with unresolved D. V lost 2 bases and J 10 bases, leaving 11 bases between the germline ends. Germline assignment: CDR1 KGHSH and CDR2 LQKENI. This CDR3 spans 12 amino acids. This chain's CDR3 is CASSPVSAGAFF. DNA for the CDR3: TGTGCCAGCTCACCAGTCTCGGCCGGAGCTTTCTTT.

The chain couples TRBV11-2 to TRBJ2-7, with a tentative D call TRBD2 (5 bases). From germline, CDR1 is SGHAT and CDR2 FQNNGV. V lost 0 bases, J lost 0 bases, and 9 bases lay in between. The CDR3 contains 15 residues. For the CDR3, the DNA is TGTGCCAGCAGCTTAGAGGGAGTGAACTCCTACGAGCAGTACTTC. Protein: CASSLEGVNSYEQYF. Looking up the rest from reference TRBV11-2 and TRBJ2-7 gives the full variable domain: EAGVAQSPRYKIIEKRQSVAFWCNPISGHATLYWYQQILGQGPKLLIQFQNNGVVDDSQLPKDRFSAERLKGVDSTLKIQPAKLEDSAVYLCASSLEGVNSYEQYFGPGTRLTVT.

This clone was observed once. This chain links TRBV7-8 with TRBJ2-7; TRBD1 matches 7 bases. This CDR3 contains 16 residues. Germline lookup yields CDR1 SGHVS and CDR2 FQNEAQ. V dropped 2 bases and J dropped 6; count of bases not matched to a gene: 13. In DNA, the CDR3 is TGTGCCAGCAGCTTATTTCCAGGGACAGCCCCTGGCGAGCAGTACTTC. Its protein product is CASSLFPGTAPGEQYF.